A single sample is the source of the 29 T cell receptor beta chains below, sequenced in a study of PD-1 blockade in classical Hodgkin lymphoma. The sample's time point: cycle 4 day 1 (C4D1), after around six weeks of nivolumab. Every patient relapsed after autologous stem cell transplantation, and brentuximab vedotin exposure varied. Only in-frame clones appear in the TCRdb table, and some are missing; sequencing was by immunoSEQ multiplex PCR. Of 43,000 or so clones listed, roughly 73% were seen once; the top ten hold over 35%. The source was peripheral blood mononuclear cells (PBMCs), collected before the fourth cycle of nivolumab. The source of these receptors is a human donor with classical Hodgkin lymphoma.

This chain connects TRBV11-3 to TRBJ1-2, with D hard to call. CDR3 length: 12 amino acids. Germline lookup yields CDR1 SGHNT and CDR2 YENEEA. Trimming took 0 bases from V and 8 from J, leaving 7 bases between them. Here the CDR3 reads CASSLDLGGYTF. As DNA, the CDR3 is TGTGCCAGCAGCTTAGATCTGGGGGGCTACACCTTC.

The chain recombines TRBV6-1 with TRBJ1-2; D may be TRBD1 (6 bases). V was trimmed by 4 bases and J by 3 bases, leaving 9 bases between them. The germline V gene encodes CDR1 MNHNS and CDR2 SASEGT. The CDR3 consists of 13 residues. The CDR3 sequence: CASSGTGHYGYTF. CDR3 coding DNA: TGTGCCAGCAGTGGTACAGGGCACTATGGCTACACCTTC.

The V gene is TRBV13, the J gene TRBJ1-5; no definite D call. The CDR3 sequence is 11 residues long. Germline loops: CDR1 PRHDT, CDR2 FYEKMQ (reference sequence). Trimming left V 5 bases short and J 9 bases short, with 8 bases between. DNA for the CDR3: TGTGCCAGCAGCCTAGACCCGCCCCAGCATTTT. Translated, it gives CASSLDPPQHF.

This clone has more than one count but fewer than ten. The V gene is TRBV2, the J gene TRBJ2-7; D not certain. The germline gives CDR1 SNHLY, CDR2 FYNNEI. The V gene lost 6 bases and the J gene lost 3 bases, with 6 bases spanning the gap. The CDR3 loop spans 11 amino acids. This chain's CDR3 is CASSYSYEQYF. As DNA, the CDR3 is TGTGCCAGCAGCTACAGCTACGAGCAGTACTTC.

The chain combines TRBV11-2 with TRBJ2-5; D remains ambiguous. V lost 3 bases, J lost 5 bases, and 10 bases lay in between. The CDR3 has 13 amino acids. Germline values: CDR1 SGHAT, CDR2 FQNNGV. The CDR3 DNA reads TGTGCCAGCAGCTTTCCTTGGGGTGAGACCCAGTACTTC. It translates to CASSFPWGETQYF.

CDR3 region: CASSLGAGPSYEQYF. CDR3 DNA sequence: TGTGCCAGCAGCTTAGGAGCGGGGCCCTCCTACGAGCAGTACTTC. The rearrangement links TRBV7-2 to TRBJ2-7; 7 nucleotides align to TRBD2. The J segment lost 0 bases and the V segment lost 1 base, leaving 3 bases of the junction unmatched. CDR3 length: 15 residues. Per germline, CDR1 SGHTA and CDR2 FQGNSA.

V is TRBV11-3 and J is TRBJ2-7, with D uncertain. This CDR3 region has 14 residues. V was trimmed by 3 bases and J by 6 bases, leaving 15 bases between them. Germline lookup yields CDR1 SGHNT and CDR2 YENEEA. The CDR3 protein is CASSFWTDDREQYF. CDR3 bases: TGTGCCAGCAGCTTCTGGACCGACGACCGCGAGCAGTACTTC. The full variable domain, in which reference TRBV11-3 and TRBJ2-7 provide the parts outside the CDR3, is EAGVVQSPRYKIIEKKQPVAFWCNPISGHNTLYWYLQNLGQGPELLIRYENEEAVDDSQLPKDRFSAERLKGVDSTLKIQPAELGDSAVYLCASSFWTDDREQYFGPGTRLTVT.

The CDR3 DNA reads TGCGCCAGCAGCTTTACCGGGGCCACCTACAATGAGCAGTTCTTC. Its translation: CASSFTGATYNEQFF. The chain joins TRBV5-1 to TRBJ2-1, with D tentatively TRBD1 or TRBD2 (5 bases each). V lost 2 bases and J 2 bases, leaving 11 bases between the germline ends. CDR1 is SGHRS, CDR2 YFSETQ, per germline. The CDR3 covers 15 residues.

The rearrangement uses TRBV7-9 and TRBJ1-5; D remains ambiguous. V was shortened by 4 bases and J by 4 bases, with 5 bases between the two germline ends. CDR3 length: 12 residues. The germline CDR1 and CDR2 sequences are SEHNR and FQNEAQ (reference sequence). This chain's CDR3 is CASSWDNQPQHF. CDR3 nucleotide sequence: TGTGCCAGCAGCTGGGATAATCAGCCCCAGCATTTT.

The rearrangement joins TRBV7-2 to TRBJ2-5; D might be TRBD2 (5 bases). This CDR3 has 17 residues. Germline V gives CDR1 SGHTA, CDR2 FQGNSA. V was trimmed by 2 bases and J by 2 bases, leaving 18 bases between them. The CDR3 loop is CASSLNWRASGQETQYF. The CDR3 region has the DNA TGTGCCAGCAGCTTAAATTGGCGGGCGAGTGGACAAGAGACCCAGTACTTC. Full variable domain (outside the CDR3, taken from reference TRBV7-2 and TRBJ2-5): GAGVSQSPSNKVTEKGKDVELRCDPISGHTALYWYRQSLGQGLEFLIYFQGNSAPDKSGLPSDRFSAERTGGSVSTLTIQRTQQEDSAVYLCASSLNWRASGQETQYFGPGTRLLVL.

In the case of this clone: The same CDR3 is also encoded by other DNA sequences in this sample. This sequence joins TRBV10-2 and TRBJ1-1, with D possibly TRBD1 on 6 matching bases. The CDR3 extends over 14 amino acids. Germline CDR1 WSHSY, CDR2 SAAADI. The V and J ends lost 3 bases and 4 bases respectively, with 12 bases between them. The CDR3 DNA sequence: TGCGCCAGCAGTGAACCAGGGGAGGGCACTGAAGCTTTCTTT. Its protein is CASSEPGEGTEAFF.

CDR3 sequence (DNA): TGTGCCAGCAGTTACGAAGCTGAAGCTTTCTTT. Protein sequence: CASSYEAEAFF. V is TRBV6-5 and J is TRBJ1-1; D unresolved. Trimming took off 2 bases at V and 6 bases at J, with 4 bases between the two ends. CDR3 length: 11 amino acids. The germline CDR1 and CDR2 sequences are MNHEY and SVGAGI.

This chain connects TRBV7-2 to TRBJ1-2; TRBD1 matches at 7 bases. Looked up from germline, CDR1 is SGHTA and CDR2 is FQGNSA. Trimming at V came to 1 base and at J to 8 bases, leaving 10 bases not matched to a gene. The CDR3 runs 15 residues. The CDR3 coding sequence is TGTGCCAGCAGCTTAGACAACAAGGGGGCAAGAGGCTACACCTTC. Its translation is CASSLDNKGARGYTF. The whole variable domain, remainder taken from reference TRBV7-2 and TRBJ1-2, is GAGVSQSPSNKVTEKGKDVELRCDPISGHTALYWYRQSLGQGLEFLIYFQGNSAPDKSGLPSDRFSAERTGGSVSTLTIQRTQQEDSAVYLCASSLDNKGARGYTFGSGTRLTVV.

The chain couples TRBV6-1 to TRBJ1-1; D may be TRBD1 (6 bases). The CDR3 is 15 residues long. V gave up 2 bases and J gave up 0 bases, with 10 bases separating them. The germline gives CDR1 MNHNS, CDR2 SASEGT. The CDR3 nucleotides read TGTGCCAGCAGTGAAAGGACAGAGATGAACACTGAAGCTTTCTTT. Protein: CASSERTEMNTEAFF.

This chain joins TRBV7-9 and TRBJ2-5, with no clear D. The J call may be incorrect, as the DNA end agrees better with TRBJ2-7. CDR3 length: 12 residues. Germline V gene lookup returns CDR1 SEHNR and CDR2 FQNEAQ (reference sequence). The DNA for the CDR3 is TGTGCCAGCAGCTTAGCCCTCTACGAGCAGTACTTC. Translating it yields CASSLALYEQYF.

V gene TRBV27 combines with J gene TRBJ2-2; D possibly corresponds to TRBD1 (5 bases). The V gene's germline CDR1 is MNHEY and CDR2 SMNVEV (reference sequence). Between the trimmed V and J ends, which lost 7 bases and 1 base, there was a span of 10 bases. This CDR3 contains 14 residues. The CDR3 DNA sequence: TGTGCCAGCAACACAGGAGTGAACACCGGGGAGCTGTTTTTT. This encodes CASNTGVNTGELFF.

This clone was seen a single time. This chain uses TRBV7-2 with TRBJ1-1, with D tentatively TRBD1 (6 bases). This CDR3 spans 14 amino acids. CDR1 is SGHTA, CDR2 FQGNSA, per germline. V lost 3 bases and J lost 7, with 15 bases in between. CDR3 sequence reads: CASSFLWGGSEAFF. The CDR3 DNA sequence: TGTGCCAGCAGCTTTCTCTGGGGGGGCAGTGAAGCTTTCTTT.

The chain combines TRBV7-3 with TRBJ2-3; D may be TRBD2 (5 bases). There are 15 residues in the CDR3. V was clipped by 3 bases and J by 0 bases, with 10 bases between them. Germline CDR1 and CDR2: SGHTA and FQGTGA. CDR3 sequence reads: CASSFGVSSTDTQYF. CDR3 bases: TGTGCCAGCAGCTTCGGGGTTTCTAGCACAGATACGCAGTATTTT.

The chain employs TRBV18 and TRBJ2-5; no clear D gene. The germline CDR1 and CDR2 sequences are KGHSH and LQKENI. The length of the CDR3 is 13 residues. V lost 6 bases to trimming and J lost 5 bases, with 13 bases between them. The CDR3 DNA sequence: TGTGCCAGCTCGGCGGCCGGGTCTGAGACCCAGTACTTC. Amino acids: CASSAAGSETQYF.

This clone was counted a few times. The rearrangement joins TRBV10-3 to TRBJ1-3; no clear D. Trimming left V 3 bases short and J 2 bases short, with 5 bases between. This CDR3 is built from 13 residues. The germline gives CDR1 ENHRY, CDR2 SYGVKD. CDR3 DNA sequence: TGTGCCATCAGTGAATCGGCTGGAAACACCATATATTTT. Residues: CAISESAGNTIYF.

The chain's CDR3 is CASRVYLAGGRTDTQYF. The CDR3 DNA follows: TGTGCCAGCAGGGTTTATCTAGCGGGGGGCCGCACAGATACGCAGTATTTT. The V and J genes are TRBV2 and TRBJ2-3; 11 nucleotides agree with TRBD2. The J segment lost 1 base and the V segment lost 6 bases, leaving 9 bases of the junction unmatched. Looked up from germline, CDR1 is SNHLY and CDR2 is FYNNEI. The CDR3 covers 17 residues. Full variable domain (remainder filled in from reference TRBV2 and TRBJ2-3): EPEVTQTPSHQVTQMGQEVILRCVPISNHLYFYWYRQILGQKVEFLVSFYNNEISEKSEIFDDQFSVERPDGSNFTLKIRSTKLEDSAMYFCASRVYLAGGRTDTQYFGPGTRLTVL.

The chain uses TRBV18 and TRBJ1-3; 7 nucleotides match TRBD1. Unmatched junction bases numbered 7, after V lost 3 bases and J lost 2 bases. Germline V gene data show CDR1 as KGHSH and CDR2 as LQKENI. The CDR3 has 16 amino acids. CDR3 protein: CASSPSPTGTGNTIYF. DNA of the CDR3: TGTGCCAGCTCACCCTCTCCGACAGGGACTGGAAACACCATATATTTT. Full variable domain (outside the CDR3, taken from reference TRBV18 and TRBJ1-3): NAGVMQNPRHLVRRRGQEARLRCSPMKGHSHVYWYRQLPEEGLKFMVYLQKENIIDESGMPKERFSAEFPKEGPSILRIQQVVRGDSAAYFCASSPSPTGTGNTIYFGEGSWLTVV.

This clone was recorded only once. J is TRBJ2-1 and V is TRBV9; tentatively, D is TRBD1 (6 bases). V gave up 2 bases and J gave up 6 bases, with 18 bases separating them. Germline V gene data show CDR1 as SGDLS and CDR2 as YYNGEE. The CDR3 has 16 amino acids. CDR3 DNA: TGTGCCAGCAGCGTCCTAAACACAGGGACGAGCAATGAGCAGTTCTTC. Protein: CASSVLNTGTSNEQFF.

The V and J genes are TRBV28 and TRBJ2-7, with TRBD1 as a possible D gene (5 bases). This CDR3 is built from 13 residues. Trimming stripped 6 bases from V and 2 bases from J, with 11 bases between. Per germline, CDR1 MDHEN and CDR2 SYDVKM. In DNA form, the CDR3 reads TGTGCCAGCAGGCCCGGACAAACCTACGAGCAGTACTTC. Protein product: CASRPGQTYEQYF. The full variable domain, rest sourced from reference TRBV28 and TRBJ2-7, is DVKVTQSSRYLVKRTGEKVFLECVQDMDHENMFWYRQDPGLGLRLIYFSYDVKMKEKGDIPEGYSVSREKKERFSLILESASTNQTSMYLCASRPGQTYEQYFGPGTRLTVT.

The CDR3 reads CASSSISPGQGFGYTF. The CDR3 region has the DNA TGCGCCAGCAGCTCCATTAGCCCGGGACAGGGGTTTGGCTACACCTTC. The chain couples TRBV5-1 to TRBJ1-2, with 10 bases identical to TRBD1. There are 16 residues in the CDR3. With 3 bases clipped from V and 7 bases from J, the junction kept 12 bases outside the gene matches. Germline V lookup: CDR1 SGHRS, CDR2 YFSETQ.

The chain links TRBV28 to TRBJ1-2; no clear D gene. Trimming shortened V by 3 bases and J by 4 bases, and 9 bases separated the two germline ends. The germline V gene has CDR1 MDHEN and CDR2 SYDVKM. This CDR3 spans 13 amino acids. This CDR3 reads CASSFKGGYGYTF. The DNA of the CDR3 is TGTGCCAGCAGTTTTAAGGGCGGCTATGGCTACACCTTC.

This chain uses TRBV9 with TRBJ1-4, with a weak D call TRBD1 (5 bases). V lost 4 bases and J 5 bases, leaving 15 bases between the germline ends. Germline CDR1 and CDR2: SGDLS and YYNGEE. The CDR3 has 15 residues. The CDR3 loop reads CASSPQGSWNEKLFF. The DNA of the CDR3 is TGTGCCAGCAGCCCCCAGGGCAGCTGGAATGAAAAACTGTTTTTT.

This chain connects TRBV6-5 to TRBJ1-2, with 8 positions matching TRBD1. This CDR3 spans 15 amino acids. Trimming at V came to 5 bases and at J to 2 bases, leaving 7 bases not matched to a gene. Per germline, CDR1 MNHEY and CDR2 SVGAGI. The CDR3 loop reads CASSPGGASNYGYTF. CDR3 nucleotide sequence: TGTGCCAGCAGTCCAGGGGGCGCGTCCAACTATGGCTACACCTTC.

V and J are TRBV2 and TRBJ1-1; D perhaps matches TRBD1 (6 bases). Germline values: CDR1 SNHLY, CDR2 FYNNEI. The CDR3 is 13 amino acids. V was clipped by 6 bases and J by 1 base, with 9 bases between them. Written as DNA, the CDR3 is TGTGCCAGCAGCCAACAGGGGAACACTGAAGCTTTCTTT. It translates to CASSQQGNTEAFF.